This T cell receptor (beta chain) was sequenced in a study of blood T cell repertoires in COVID-19. Here immunoSEQ multiplex PCR was the method, and the copy in TCRdb shows in-frame clones only, minus some. This sample has about 250,000 clones, with 88% found just once. V was cut by 6 bases and J by 2 bases, with 14 bases left in between. The V gene's germline CDR1 is SEHNR and CDR2 FQNEAQ (reference sequence). The CDR3 contains 15 residues. V is TRBV7-9 and J is TRBJ2-1, with unresolved D. This sequence was found in a woman aged 30 to 39 with COVID-19, enrolled during active disease. The specimen was peripheral blood. The CDR3 bases are TGTGCCAGCAGTCGTTTCCTAGGAGCCTACAATGAGCAGTTCTTC. Translated: CASSRFLGAYNEQFF.